This T cell receptor (beta chain) was obtained from a study of response to subunit inactivated influenza vaccine. TCRdb recomputed calls from the RT-PCR reads with MiXCR, one row per CDR3 protein. The data contain around 790,000 distinct CDR3 sequences, 21% of them singletons. CDR1 is MNHEY and CDR2 is SVGEGT in the germline V gene. Between the trimmed V and J ends, which lost 7 bases and 5 bases, there was a span of 17 bases. The length of the CDR3 is 14 residues. The sample in question was PBMCs from blood, obtained approximately 5 days after vaccination. The source of this sequence is a man aged 50-59 years who received an inactivated influenza vaccine. This chain uses TRBV6-2 or TRBV6-3 with TRBJ1-1, with D perhaps TRBD1 (5 bases). The CDR3 DNA reads TGTGCCAGCACCCCCGTCCCAGGGTTGACTGAAGCTTTCTTT. Its translation is CASTPVPGLTEAFF.